This T cell receptor beta chain was found in a study of OX40 agonist ivuxolimab in advanced cancers. Study-wide points: Both CD4+ and CD8+ T cell populations in blood had undergone clonal expansion by week 6 at 0.1 to 3.0 mg/kg. The investigators did not determine what antigen specificity the expanded peripheral T cells had.

This clone was detected only a few times. Its antigen remains unidentified. Trimming at V came to 2 bases and at J to 6 bases, leaving 9 bases not matched to a gene. The V gene's germline CDR1 is SQVTM and CDR2 ANQGSEA. This CDR3 contains 14 residues. This table comes from immunoSEQ multiplex PCR, and its TCRdb copy is limited to in-frame clones, with some not included. The table shows tens of thousands of clones, with about four fifths occurring only once. V usage is TRBV29-1 and J usage is TRBJ1-2; 7 bases are a match to TRBD1. The sample was CD4+ or CD8+ T cells sorted from blood, taken in a trial of the OX40 agonist ivuxolimab. The sequence came from an adult with an advanced solid tumor such as melanoma, head and neck, liver or kidney cancer. This CDR3 is CSVEFDREGNGYTF. The CDR3 DNA is TGCAGCGTTGAATTCGACAGGGAAGGAAATGGCTACACCTTC.